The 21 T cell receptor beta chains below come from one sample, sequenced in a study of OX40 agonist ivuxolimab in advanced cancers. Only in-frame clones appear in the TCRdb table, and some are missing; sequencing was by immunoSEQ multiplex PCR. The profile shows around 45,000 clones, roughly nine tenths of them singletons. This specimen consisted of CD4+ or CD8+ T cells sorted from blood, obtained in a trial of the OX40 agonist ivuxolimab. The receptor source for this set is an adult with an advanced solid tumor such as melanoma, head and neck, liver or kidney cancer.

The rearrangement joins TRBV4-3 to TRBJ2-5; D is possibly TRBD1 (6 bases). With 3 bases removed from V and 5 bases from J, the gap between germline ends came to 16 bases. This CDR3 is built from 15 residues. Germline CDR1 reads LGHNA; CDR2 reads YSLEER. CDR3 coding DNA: TGCGCCAGCAGCCATTCTTATGGGGGCTCGGAGACCCAGTACTTC. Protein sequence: CASSHSYGGSETQYF.

In nucleotides, the CDR3 is TGTGCCAGCAGCTTAGTAAGCGGGGGCACAGATACGCAGTATTTT. Residues: CASSLVSGGTDTQYF. V and J are TRBV11-3 and TRBJ2-3, with 7 bases lining up with TRBD2. The germline V gene encodes CDR1 SGHNT and CDR2 YENEEA. The CDR3 spans 15 residues. With V trimmed by 1 base and J by 1 base, 2 bases remained unmatched.

The CDR3 reads CASSPPRDQWVYQETQYF. CDR3 DNA sequence: TGTGCCAGCAGCCCCCCCCGGGACCAATGGGTGTACCAAGAGACCCAGTACTTC. The V call is TRBV9, the J call TRBJ2-5; possibly TRBD1 or TRBD2 for D (5 bases each). This CDR3 is built from 18 residues. V was cut by 4 bases and J by 0 bases, with 22 bases left in between. Germline V gene data show CDR1 as SGDLS and CDR2 as YYNGEE.

The CDR3 is CASSVQGRAYNEQFF. CDR3 coding DNA: TGTGCCAGCAGCGTACAGGGCAGGGCCTACAATGAGCAGTTCTTC. This chain links TRBV11-3 with TRBJ2-1; D perhaps matches TRBD1 (6 bases). CDR1 and CDR2 (germline): SGHNT, YENEEA. The length of the CDR3 is 15 residues. V was cut by 5 bases and J by 2 bases, with 13 bases left in between. Variable domain in full (rest from reference TRBV11-3 and TRBJ2-1): EAGVVQSPRYKIIEKKQPVAFWCNPISGHNTLYWYLQNLGQGPELLIRYENEEAVDDSQLPKDRFSAERLKGVDSTLKIQPAELGDSAVYLCASSVQGRAYNEQFFGPGTRLTVL.

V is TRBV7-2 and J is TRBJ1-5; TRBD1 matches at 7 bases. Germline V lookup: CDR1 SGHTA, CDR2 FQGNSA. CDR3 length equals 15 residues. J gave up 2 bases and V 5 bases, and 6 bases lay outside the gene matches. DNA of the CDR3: TGTGCCAGCAGCGCAGGGGGGTTTGGCAATCAGCCCCAGCATTTT. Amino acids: CASSAGGFGNQPQHF.

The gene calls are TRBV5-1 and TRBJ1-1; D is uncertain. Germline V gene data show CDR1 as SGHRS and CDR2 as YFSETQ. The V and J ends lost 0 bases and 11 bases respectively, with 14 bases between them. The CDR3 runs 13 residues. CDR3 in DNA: TGCGCCAGCAGCTTGGAGGGAGTCCCCGAGGCTTTCTTT. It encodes CASSLEGVPEAFF.

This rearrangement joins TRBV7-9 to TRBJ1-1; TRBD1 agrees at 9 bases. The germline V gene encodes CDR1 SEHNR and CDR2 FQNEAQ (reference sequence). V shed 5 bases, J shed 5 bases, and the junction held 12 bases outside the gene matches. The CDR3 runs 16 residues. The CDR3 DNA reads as TGTGCCAGCAGCCCCGGACAGGGGAGGTTTAATACTGAAGCTTTCTTT. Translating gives CASSPGQGRFNTEAFF.

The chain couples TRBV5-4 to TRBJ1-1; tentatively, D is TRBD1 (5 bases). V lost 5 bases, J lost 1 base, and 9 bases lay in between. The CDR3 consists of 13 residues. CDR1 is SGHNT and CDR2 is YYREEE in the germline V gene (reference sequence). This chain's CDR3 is CASRRDQNTEAFF. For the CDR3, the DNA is TGTGCCAGCAGACGGGACCAGAACACTGAAGCTTTCTTT.

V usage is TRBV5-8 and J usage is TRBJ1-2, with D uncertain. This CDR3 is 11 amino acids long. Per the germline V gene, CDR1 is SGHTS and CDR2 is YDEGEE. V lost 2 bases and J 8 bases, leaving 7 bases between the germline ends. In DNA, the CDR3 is TGTGCCAGCAGCTTTGGTAAAGGCTACACCTTC. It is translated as CASSFGKGYTF.

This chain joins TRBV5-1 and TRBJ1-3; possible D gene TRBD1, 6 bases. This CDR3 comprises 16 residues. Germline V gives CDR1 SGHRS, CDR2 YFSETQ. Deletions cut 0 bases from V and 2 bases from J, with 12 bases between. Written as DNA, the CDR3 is TGCGCCAGCAGCTTGGGCCCCCAGGGGACTGGAAACACCATATATTTT. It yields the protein CASSLGPQGTGNTIYF.

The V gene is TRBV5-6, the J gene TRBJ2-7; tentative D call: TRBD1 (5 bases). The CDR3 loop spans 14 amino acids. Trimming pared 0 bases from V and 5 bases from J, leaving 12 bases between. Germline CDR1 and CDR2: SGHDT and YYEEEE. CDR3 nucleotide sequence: TGTGCCAGCAGCTTGGGAGGCAGGGCCCACGAGCAGTACTTC. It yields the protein CASSLGGRAHEQYF.

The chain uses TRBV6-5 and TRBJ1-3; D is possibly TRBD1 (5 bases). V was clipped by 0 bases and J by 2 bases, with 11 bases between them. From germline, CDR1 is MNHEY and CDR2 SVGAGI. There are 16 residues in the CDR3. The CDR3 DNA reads TGTGCCAGCAGTTACTCACGGTTGGGGGCTGGAAACACCATATATTTT. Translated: CASSYSRLGAGNTIYF.

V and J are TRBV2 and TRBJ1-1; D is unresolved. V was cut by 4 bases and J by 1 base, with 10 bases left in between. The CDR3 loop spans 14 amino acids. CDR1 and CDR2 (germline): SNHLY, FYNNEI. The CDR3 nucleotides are TGTGCCAGCAGTGTCGGTTACCCGAACACTGAAGCTTTCTTT. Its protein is CASSVGYPNTEAFF.

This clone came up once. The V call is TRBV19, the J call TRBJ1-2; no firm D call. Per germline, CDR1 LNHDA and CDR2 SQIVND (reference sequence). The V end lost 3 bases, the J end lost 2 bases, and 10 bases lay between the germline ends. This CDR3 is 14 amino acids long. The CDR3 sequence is CASSIMLGNYGYTF. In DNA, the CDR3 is TGTGCCAGTAGTATTATGCTAGGGAACTATGGCTACACCTTC. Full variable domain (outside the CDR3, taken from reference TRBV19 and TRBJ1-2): DGGITQSPKYLFRKEGQNVTLSCEQNLNHDAMYWYRQDPGQGLRLIYYSQIVNDFQKGDIAEGYSVSREKKESFPLTVTSAQKNPTAFYLCASSIMLGNYGYTFGSGTRLTVV.

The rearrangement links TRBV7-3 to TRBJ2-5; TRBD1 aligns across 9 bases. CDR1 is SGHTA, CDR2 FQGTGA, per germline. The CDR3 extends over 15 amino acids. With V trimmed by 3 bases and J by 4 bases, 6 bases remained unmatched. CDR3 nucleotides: TGTGCCAGCAGCTTTGGACAGGGGCCTTCAGAGACCCAGTACTTC. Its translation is CASSFGQGPSETQYF.

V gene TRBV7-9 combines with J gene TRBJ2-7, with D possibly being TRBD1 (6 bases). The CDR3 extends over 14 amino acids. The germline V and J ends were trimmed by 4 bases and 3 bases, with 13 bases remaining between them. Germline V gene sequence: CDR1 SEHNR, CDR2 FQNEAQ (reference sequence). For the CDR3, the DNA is TGTGCCAGCAGCTCTTCTGGACAGCACTACGAGCAGTACTTC. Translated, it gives CASSSSGQHYEQYF.

CDR3 region: CASSLSADYEQYF. Here the CDR3 DNA reads TGCGCCAGCAGCCTCTCTGCGGACTACGAGCAGTACTTC. The V and J genes are TRBV4-1 and TRBJ2-7, with D uncertain. CDR1 and CDR2 (germline): MGHRA, YSYEKL. Trimming took 4 bases from V and 3 from J, leaving 10 bases between them. The CDR3 is 13 amino acids.

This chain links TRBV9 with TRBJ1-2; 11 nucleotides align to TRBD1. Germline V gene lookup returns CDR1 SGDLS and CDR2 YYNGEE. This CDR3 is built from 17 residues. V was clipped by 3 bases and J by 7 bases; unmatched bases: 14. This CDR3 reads CASSGPYSGQGGSGYTF. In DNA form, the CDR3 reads TGTGCCAGCAGCGGGCCTTATTCGGGACAGGGGGGCTCTGGCTACACCTTC.

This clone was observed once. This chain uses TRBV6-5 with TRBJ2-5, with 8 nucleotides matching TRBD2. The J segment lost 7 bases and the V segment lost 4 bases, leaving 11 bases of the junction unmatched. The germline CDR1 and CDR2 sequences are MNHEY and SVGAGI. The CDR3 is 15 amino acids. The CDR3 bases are TGTGCCAGCAGTTTTATAGCGGGAACAATGATGACCCAGTACTTC. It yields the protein CASSFIAGTMMTQYF.

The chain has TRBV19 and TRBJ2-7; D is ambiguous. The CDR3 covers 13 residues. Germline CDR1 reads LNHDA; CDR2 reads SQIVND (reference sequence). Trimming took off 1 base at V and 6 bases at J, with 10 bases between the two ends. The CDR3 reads CASSIGLSGEQYF. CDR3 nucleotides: TGTGCCAGTAGTATAGGGCTCTCAGGCGAGCAGTACTTC. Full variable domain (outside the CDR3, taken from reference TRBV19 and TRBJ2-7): DGGITQSPKYLFRKEGQNVTLSCEQNLNHDAMYWYRQDPGQGLRLIYYSQIVNDFQKGDIAEGYSVSREKKESFPLTVTSAQKNPTAFYLCASSIGLSGEQYFGPGTRLTVT.

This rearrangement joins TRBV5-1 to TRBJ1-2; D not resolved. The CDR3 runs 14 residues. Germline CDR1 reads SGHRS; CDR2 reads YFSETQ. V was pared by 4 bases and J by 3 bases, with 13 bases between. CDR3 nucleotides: TGCGCCAGCAGCCCCCGTACGGTAGACTATGGCTACACCTTC. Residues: CASSPRTVDYGYTF. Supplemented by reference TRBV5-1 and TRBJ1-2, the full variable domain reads KAGVTQTPRYLIKTRGQQVTLSCSPISGHRSVSWYQQTPGQGLQFLFEYFSETQRNKGNFPGRFSGRQFSNSRSEMNVSTLELGDSALYLCASSPRTVDYGYTFGSGTRLTVV.